This T cell receptor (beta chain) was observed in a study of OX40 agonist ivuxolimab in advanced cancers. Study summary: The dose of intravenous ivuxolimab that patients received every 2 weeks ranged from 0.01 to 10 mg/kg.

The CDR3 has 13 residues. With 6 bases clipped from V and 3 bases from J, the junction kept 2 bases outside the gene matches. Germline CDR1 and CDR2: MDHEN and SYDVKM. Measured with immunoSEQ multiplex PCR; TCRdb has only the in-frame clones, and not every one. The data hold 65,000 to 95,000 clones, with 83% observed a single time. This chain connects TRBV28 to TRBJ2-3, with 8 positions matching TRBD2. The sequence came from an adult with an advanced solid tumor such as melanoma, head and neck, liver or kidney cancer. The material sequenced was CD4+ or CD8+ T cells sorted from blood, taken in a trial of the OX40 agonist ivuxolimab. This CDR3 reads CASRSGGTDTQYF. Written as DNA, the CDR3 is TGTGCCAGCAGAAGCGGGGGAACAGATACGCAGTATTTT.